A single T cell receptor beta chain is shown here with its context. This entry comes from a study of blood T cell repertoires in COVID-19. Across the whole study: Sources were T cells, B-cell-depleted T cells, or PBMCs; the material itself was cDNA or gDNA.

In the source study's methods: For nucleated cells, counts were estimated from reference gene primer amplification. The protocol was immunoSEQ multiplex PCR, while the TCRdb copy is restricted to in-frame clones and leaves out a portion. The V and J calls and the clone size are those of that table, but D and trimming were determined from the DNA. Of 30,000 to 40,000 clones in the sample, over 80% were seen once. CDR3 length equals 21 residues. The sequenced sample consisted of peripheral blood. V and J are TRBV7-5 and TRBJ1-5; the listed D gene, TRBD1, was not tested against the DNA. TRBV7-5 is deemed a pseudogene. This receptor was taken from a man between 60 and 75 years old with active COVID-19. CDR3 amino acids: CARSLSPRTGEFGVWNQPQHF. The DNA for the CDR3 is TGTGCCAGAAGCTTATCCCCTAGGACAGGGGAATTTGGGGTCTGGAATCAGCCCCAGCATTTT.